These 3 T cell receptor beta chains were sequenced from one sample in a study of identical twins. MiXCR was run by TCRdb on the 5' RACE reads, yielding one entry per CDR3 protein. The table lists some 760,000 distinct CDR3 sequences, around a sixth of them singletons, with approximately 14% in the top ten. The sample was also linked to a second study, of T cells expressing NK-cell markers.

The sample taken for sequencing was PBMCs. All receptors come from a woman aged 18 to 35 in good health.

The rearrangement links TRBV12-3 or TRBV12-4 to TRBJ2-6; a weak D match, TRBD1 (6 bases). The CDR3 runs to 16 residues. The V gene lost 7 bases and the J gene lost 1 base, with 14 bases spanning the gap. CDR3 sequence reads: CASTPGHMSGANVLTF. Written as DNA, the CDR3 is TGTGCCAGCACCCCGGGACACATGTCTGGGGCCAACGTCCTGACTTTC.

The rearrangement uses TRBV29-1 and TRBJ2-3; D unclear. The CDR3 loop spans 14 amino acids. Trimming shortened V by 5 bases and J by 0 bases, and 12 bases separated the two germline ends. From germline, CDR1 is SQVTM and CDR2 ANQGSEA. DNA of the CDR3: TGCAGCGTTCGTGAAGGGTCAAGCACAGATACGCAGTATTTT. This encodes CSVREGSSTDTQYF.

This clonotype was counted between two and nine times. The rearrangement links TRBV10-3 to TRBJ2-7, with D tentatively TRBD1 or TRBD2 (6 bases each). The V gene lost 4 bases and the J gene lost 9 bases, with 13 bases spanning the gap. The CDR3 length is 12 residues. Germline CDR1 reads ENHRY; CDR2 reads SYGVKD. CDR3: CAISGGASAQYF. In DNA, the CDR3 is TGTGCCATCAGTGGGGGGGCTAGCGCGCAGTACTTC.